These 19 T cell receptor beta chains were sequenced from one sample in a study of technical replicates of blood from a handful of donors. TCRdb's copy holds only in-frame clones and misses some; the assay was immunoSEQ multiplex PCR. This sample has some 77,000 clones, with 85% to 95% found just once. Sequenced: T cells isolated from PBMCs. The receptors come from a human donor in good health.

The J gene is TRBJ2-7, the V gene TRBV9; TRBD2 aligns across 12 bases. The germline V gene has CDR1 SGDLS and CDR2 YYNGEE. The CDR3 has 15 amino acids. V dropped 0 bases and J dropped 6; count of bases not matched to a gene: 4. CDR3 protein: CASSVDSSGRAEQYF. The CDR3 DNA is TGTGCCAGCAGCGTAGATTCTAGCGGGAGGGCCGAGCAGTACTTC.

The J gene is TRBJ2-5, the V gene TRBV27, with D unclear. From germline, CDR1 is MNHEY and CDR2 SMNVEV (reference sequence). V lost 5 bases and J 3 bases, leaving 16 bases between the germline ends. The CDR3 is 15 amino acids. The CDR3 loop reads CASSKLGRWEETQYF. The CDR3 DNA reads as TGTGCCAGCAGTAAGCTAGGTCGGTGGGAAGAGACCCAGTACTTC.

The chain links TRBV28 to TRBJ2-7; TRBD2 matches 8 bases. The CDR3 is 16 amino acids. Trimming removed 7 bases from V and 4 bases from J; junction bases left unmatched: 15. The germline CDR1 and CDR2 sequences are MDHEN and SYDVKM. The CDR3 DNA is TGTGCCAGCACGAGTGGGGAAGCGGGAGTGGGTTACGAGCAGTACTTC. Its translation: CASTSGEAGVGYEQYF.

The chain couples TRBV27 to TRBJ2-1; 7 nucleotides match TRBD1. The germline V gene encodes CDR1 MNHEY and CDR2 SMNVEV (reference sequence). The CDR3 spans 16 residues. The V segment lost 5 bases and the J segment 8 bases; nucleotides outside the gene matches: 15. CDR3 sequence: CASSAETGWGGDEQFF. The CDR3 DNA sequence: TGTGCCAGCAGTGCGGAGACAGGGTGGGGCGGCGATGAGCAGTTCTTC.

The chain uses TRBV10-2 and TRBJ2-7; 14 bases are shared with TRBD2. Germline lookup yields CDR1 WSHSY and CDR2 SAAADI. V lost 2 bases, J lost 2 bases, and 2 bases stayed unmatched. CDR3 length equals 16 residues. The CDR3 DNA is TGCGCCAGCAGTGAGACGGGACTAGCGGGGGCCTACGAGCAGTACTTC. Its translation is CASSETGLAGAYEQYF.

The genes are TRBV5-4 and TRBJ2-1; TRBD2 matches at 10 bases. The CDR3 contains 16 residues. V lost 5 bases and J lost 0; bases outside the gene matches: 5. CDR1 SGHNT and CDR2 YYREEE come from the germline V gene (reference sequence). For the CDR3, the DNA is TGTGCCAGCAGTTCCGCTAGCGGGAGCTCCTACAATGAGCAGTTCTTC. This codes for CASSSASGSSYNEQFF. The full variable domain, with the rest looked up from reference TRBV5-4 and TRBJ2-1, is ETGVTQSPTHLIKTRGQQVTLRCSSQSGHNTVSWYQQALGQGPQFIFQYYREEENGRGNFPPRFSGLQFPNYSSELNVNALELDDSALYLCASSSASGSSYNEQFFGPGTRLTVL.

V gene TRBV6-5 combines with J gene TRBJ2-7; D might be TRBD2 (7 bases). The CDR3 contains 13 residues. Germline CDR1 MNHEY, CDR2 SVGAGI. V lost 6 bases to trimming and J lost 7 bases, with 16 bases between them. CDR3 sequence reads: CASRPGGGGEQYF. CDR3 nucleotides: TGTGCCAGCAGGCCGGGGGGAGGGGGTGAGCAGTACTTC.

This clone was observed once. This sequence joins TRBV6-5 and TRBJ1-5, with 10 bases that match TRBD1. V trimming: 5 bases; J trimming: 5 bases; junction bases outside the gene matches: 6. Looked up from germline, CDR1 is MNHEY and CDR2 is SVGAGI. The CDR3 sequence is 15 residues long. The CDR3 bases are TGTGCCAGCAGTGCGACAGGGGGCATATATCAGCCCCAGCATTTT. Protein product: CASSATGGIYQPQHF.

The chain has TRBV19 and TRBJ1-2, with D possibly being TRBD1 (5 bases). The V gene lost 8 bases and the J gene lost 1 base, with 8 bases spanning the gap. This CDR3 region has 12 residues. Looked up from germline, CDR1 is LNHDA and CDR2 is SQIVND (reference sequence). The CDR3 here is CASGGLNYGYTF. CDR3 sequence (DNA): TGTGCCAGTGGGGGACTTAACTATGGCTACACCTTC.

The chain carries TRBV14 and TRBJ2-3; TRBD1 aligns across 11 bases. Germline CDR1 is SGHDN and CDR2 is FVKESK. The CDR3 is made up of 14 amino acids. The ends lost 1 base at V and 7 bases at J; junction bases unmatched: 1. DNA for the CDR3: TGTGCCAGCAGCCAAGTGGACAGGGGGCATACGCAGTATTTT. This encodes CASSQVDRGHTQYF.

The rearrangement joins TRBV5-1 to TRBJ1-2; tentatively, D is TRBD1 (5 bases). The germline V and J ends were trimmed by 4 bases and 4 bases, with 14 bases remaining between them. This CDR3 spans 14 amino acids. Germline CDR1 and CDR2: SGHRS and YFSETQ. The CDR3 spells CASSASGGPYGYTF. Here the CDR3 DNA reads TGCGCCAGCAGCGCATCGGGGGGTCCCTATGGCTACACCTTC.

The chain employs TRBV7-2 and TRBJ2-3; weak D call: TRBD2 (5 bases). Germline V lookup: CDR1 SGHTA, CDR2 FQGNSA. This CDR3 has 18 amino acids. V was shortened by 0 bases and J by 4 bases, with 20 bases between the two germline ends. CDR3 nucleotide sequence: TGTGCCAGCAGCTTAGCCCCCGGCGGGTTCCCCCCCGCAGATACGCAGTATTTT. Its translation is CASSLAPGGFPPADTQYF.

The chain has TRBV21-1 and TRBJ2-5; the listed D gene, TRBD1, was not tested against the DNA. TRBV21-1 is a pseudogene. The CDR3 contains 13 residues. In nucleotides, the CDR3 is TGTGCCAGCAGCAAGGACAGTCCGGAGACCCAGTACTTC. Its protein is CASSKDSPETQYF.

The V call is TRBV9, the J call TRBJ2-2, with D uncertain. Germline V CDR1 and CDR2: SGDLS, YYNGEE. V lost 0 bases and J 2 bases, leaving 11 bases between the germline ends. The CDR3 contains 16 residues. This CDR3 is CASSVGGRSNTGELFF. The DNA of the CDR3 is TGTGCCAGCAGCGTAGGCGGCAGATCAAACACCGGGGAGCTGTTTTTT.

The J gene is TRBJ2-1, the V gene TRBV30; 9 bases match TRBD2. There are 14 residues in the CDR3. Germline V gene sequence: CDR1 GTSNPN, CDR2 SVGIG (reference sequence). The V and J ends lost 1 base and 10 bases, in that order; junction bases with no gene match: 8. The CDR3 sequence is CAWSGQAGGREQFF. DNA of the CDR3: TGTGCCTGGAGTGGTCAAGCGGGAGGAAGGGAGCAGTTCTTC.

This chain joins TRBV19 and TRBJ2-5; no clear D gene. With 2 bases removed from V and 0 bases from J, the gap between germline ends came to 4 bases. CDR1 is LNHDA and CDR2 is SQIVND in the germline V gene (reference sequence). The CDR3 covers 13 residues. The CDR3, as DNA: TGTGCCAGTAGTATACAGTACCAAGAGACCCAGTACTTC. Protein product: CASSIQYQETQYF.

This clone was recorded once. The V gene is TRBV11-3, the J gene TRBJ2-1; 9 nucleotides match TRBD1. Germline CDR1 and CDR2: SGHNT and YENEEA. V lost 6 bases, J lost 7 bases, and 7 bases stayed unmatched. The CDR3 loop spans 14 amino acids. CDR3 coding DNA: TGTGCCAGCAGGGGACAGGGACCTATTAATGAGCAGTTCTTC. Translation gives CASRGQGPINEQFF.

In this sample, this clone turned up once. The CDR3 spells CSASGTGGYTF. CDR3 DNA: TGCAGTGCTAGCGGGACAGGAGGCTACACCTTC. The chain uses TRBV20-1 and TRBJ1-2; 8 bases are shared with TRBD1. In germline, CDR1 is DFQATT, CDR2 SNEGSKA (reference sequence). This CDR3 is built from 11 residues. J lost 8 bases, V lost 3 bases, and 2 bases had no gene match.

This chain connects TRBV7-3 to TRBJ1-2; 9 bases line up with TRBD1. The V gene end was trimmed by 5 bases and the J gene end by 7 bases; junction bases not matched to a gene: 8. Per the germline V gene, CDR1 is SGHTA and CDR2 is FQGTGA. CDR3 size: 14 residues. The CDR3 DNA reads as TGTGCCAGCAGCCCGGGGGACAGGGAAACTGGCTACACCTTC. Translated: CASSPGDRETGYTF. The full variable domain, rest sourced from reference TRBV7-3 and TRBJ1-2, is GAGVSQTPSNKVTEKGKYVELRCDPISGHTALYWYRQSLGQGPEFLIYFQGTGAADDSGLPNDRFFAVRPEGSVSTLKIQRTERGDSAVYLCASSPGDRETGYTFGSGTRLTVV.